These 21 T cell receptor beta chains were sequenced from one sample in a study of tissue-resident memory T cells in lung cancer. Each TCR sequencing library carried unique molecular identifiers. TCRdb re-called the reads with MiXCR, one entry per CDR3 protein. The repertoire has approximately 380 distinct CDR3 sequences, 15% to 20% of them found once; the top ten carry approximately 31%. CD8+ T cells were sorted by CD103 expression. The sample was CD103- CD8+ T cells from lung tumor tissue. These receptors all stem from a human donor with treatment-naive lung cancer (subtype not recorded).

Of note for this clonotype: The DNA is omitted, as the CDR3 cannot be located on it reliably, and the CDR3 follows TCRdb's listing. CDR3 region: CASSIRTARTPGSCFF. The V call is TRBV23-1, the J call TRBJ2-2; the table's D gene call, TRBD1, was not cross checked with the DNA. TRBV23-1 is an ORF; its function is uncertain. Counting both end residues, the CDR3 totals 16 amino acids.

This chain connects TRBV7-2 to TRBJ2-7; 11 bases are shared with TRBD2. This CDR3 is 16 amino acids long. Germline CDR1 is SGHTA and CDR2 is FQGNSA. V lost 1 base and J lost 6; bases outside the gene matches: 8. CDR3 DNA: TGTGCCAGCAGCTTAGATATAGTAGCGGGAGGGGGCGAGCAGTACTTC. Its translation is CASSLDIVAGGGEQYF.

On this clonotype: With a far larger clone one base away, a read error is the likely cause. The chain recombines TRBV6-5 with TRBJ2-1; TRBD1 matches 8 bases. V shed 5 bases and J 10 bases; nucleotides not matched to a gene: 10. Germline CDR1 reads MNHEY; CDR2 reads SVGAGI. The CDR3 runs 14 residues. The CDR3 sequence: CASSPSGQDYEQFF. The CDR3 nucleotides read TGTGCCAGCAGTCCGTCGGGACAGGACTACGAGCAGTTCTTC.

In its sample, this clonotype ranks as large. This rearrangement joins TRBV5-4 to TRBJ2-7; D possibly uses TRBD1 or TRBD2 (5 bases each). V was shortened by 4 bases and J by 6 bases, with 20 bases between the two germline ends. In germline, CDR1 is SGHNT, CDR2 YYREEE (reference sequence). This CDR3 is built from 15 residues. The CDR3 DNA follows: TGTGCCAGCAGCGCAGGAACCCCCGGGGCTTTCGAGCAGTACTTC. The encoded protein is CASSAGTPGAFEQYF.

This clonotype was seen only a few times. This sequence joins TRBV11-2 and TRBJ1-1; D not resolved. Trimming shortened V by 2 bases and J by 1 base, and 5 bases separated the two germline ends. Germline CDR1 and CDR2: SGHAT and FQNNGV. This CDR3 contains 13 residues. CDR3 loop: CASSLRGNTEAFF. CDR3 DNA sequence: TGTGCCAGCAGCTTACGGGGGAACACTGAAGCTTTCTTT.

Relative to its sample, this clonotype is large (0.1 to 1%). The CDR3: CASSLFLFEQYF. CDR3 bases: TGTGCCAGCAGTTTATTTCTCTTCGAGCAGTACTTC. The gene calls are TRBV28 and TRBJ2-7; no clear D. Trimming took off 1 base at V and 6 bases at J, with 7 bases between the two ends. The CDR3 has 12 amino acids. Germline assignment: CDR1 MDHEN and CDR2 SYDVKM.

This clonotype occurred a few times. The gene calls are TRBV6-2 or TRBV6-3 and TRBJ1-5; no clear D. V was shortened by 10 bases and J by 3 bases, with 13 bases between the two germline ends. Germline V gene data show CDR1 as MNHEY and CDR2 as SVGEGT. The CDR3 spans 13 residues. CDR3 amino acids: CATAPQLNQPQHF. DNA of the CDR3: TGTGCCACCGCACCGCAGCTCAATCAGCCCCAGCATTTT.

This clonotype showed up just a few times. The chain carries TRBV6-2 or TRBV6-3 and TRBJ2-7; D unresolved. Trimming pared 6 bases from V and 3 bases from J, leaving 3 bases between. Germline-derived CDR1 and CDR2 are MNHEY and SVGEGT. The CDR3 length is 10 residues. In nucleotides, the CDR3 is TGTGCCAGCAGGAACTACGAGCAGTACTTC. Translation gives CASRNYEQYF.

In its sample, this clonotype is large (0.1 to 1%). The V and J genes are TRBV20-1 and TRBJ2-3; 11 bases align to TRBD2. Germline CDR1 is DFQATT and CDR2 is SNEGSKA (reference sequence). This CDR3 contains 18 residues. The V gene end was trimmed by 0 bases and the J gene end by 4 bases; junction bases not matched to a gene: 12. CDR3 protein: CSARDRSSGRIGADTQYF. CDR3 DNA sequence: TGCAGTGCTAGAGATCGGTCTAGCGGGAGGATTGGTGCAGATACGCAGTATTTT.

The chain employs TRBV27 and TRBJ2-1; TRBD1 agrees at 7 bases. CDR1 and CDR2 (germline): MNHEY, SMNVEV (reference sequence). Unmatched junction bases numbered 8, after V lost 5 bases and J lost 4 bases. The CDR3 spans 15 residues. CDR3 in amino acids: CASSPTGDPYNEQFF. The DNA of the CDR3 is TGTGCCAGCAGTCCAACAGGGGATCCTTACAATGAGCAGTTCTTC.

Relative to its sample, this clonotype is hyperexpanded. The chain employs TRBV7-2 and TRBJ2-4, with D unclear. The germline CDR1 and CDR2 sequences are SGHTA and FQGNSA. Trimming left V 4 bases short and J 0 bases short, with 7 bases between. The CDR3 runs to 14 residues. CDR3: CASSSQQAKNIQYF. The CDR3 DNA sequence: TGTGCCAGCAGCTCGCAGCAAGCCAAAAACATTCAGTACTTC.

In regard to this clonotype: This sequence may be a read error, since a much larger clone differs from it by one base. The V call is TRBV18, the J call TRBJ1-4; 7 nucleotides agree with TRBD1. V trimming: 3 bases; J trimming: 4 bases; junction bases outside the gene matches: 8. Germline values: CDR1 KGHSH, CDR2 LQKENI. The CDR3 length is 16 residues. The CDR3 reads CASSPFPGQNNEKLFF. The DNA for the CDR3 is TGTGCCAGCTCACCTTTCCCGGGACAGAATAATGAAAAACTGTTTTTT. The full variable domain, with the rest looked up from reference TRBV18 and TRBJ1-4, is NAGVMQNPRHLVRRRGQEARLRCSPMKGHSHVYWYRQLPEEGLKFMVYLQKENIIDESGMPKERFSAEFPKEGPSILRIQQVVRGDSAAYFCASSPFPGQNNEKLFFGSGTQLSVL.

The gene calls are TRBV27 and TRBJ1-1, with D unresolved. Germline CDR1 is MNHEY and CDR2 is SMNVEV (reference sequence). The CDR3 covers 14 residues. The V end was cut by 2 bases, the J end by 0 bases, with 7 bases between. The CDR3 loop is CASSLKGLNTEAFF. CDR3 DNA sequence: TGTGCCAGCAGTTTAAAGGGTTTGAACACTGAAGCTTTCTTT.

The genes are TRBV7-6 and TRBJ2-5; 9 nucleotides agree with TRBD2. Germline values: CDR1 SGHVS, CDR2 FNYEAQ. V lost 3 bases, J lost 4 bases, and 6 bases stayed unmatched. This CDR3 contains 15 residues. CDR3 bases: TGTGCCAGCAGCTTCGGGGCGGGGGGGACAGAGACCCAGTACTTC. Encoded protein: CASSFGAGGTETQYF. Looking up the rest from reference TRBV7-6 and TRBJ2-5 gives the full variable domain: GAGVSQSPRYKVTKRGQDVALRCDPISGHVSLYWYRQALGQGPEFLTYFNYEAQQDKSGLPNDRFSAERPEGSISTLTIQRTEQRDSAMYRCASSFGAGGTETQYFGPGTRLLVL.

Only a few counts were recorded for this clonotype. The genes are TRBV4-3 and TRBJ2-2; 13 bases align to TRBD2. The CDR3 is 17 residues long. The germline CDR1 and CDR2 sequences are LGHNA and YSLEER. Unmatched junction bases numbered 1, after V lost 0 bases and J lost 3 bases. The CDR3 bases are TGCGCCAGCAGCCAAGACGGACTAGCGGGAGACACCGGGGAGCTGTTTTTT. Translation gives CASSQDGLAGDTGELFF.

The genes are TRBV20-1 and TRBJ1-2; the match to TRBD1 covers 10 bases. The CDR3 has 13 residues. Germline values: CDR1 DFQATT, CDR2 SNEGSKA (reference sequence). Germline trimming cut 6 bases from V and 5 bases from J; bases unmatched to any gene: 6. In DNA form, the CDR3 reads TGCAGTGCGCCGACAGGGGGCTGGTATGGCTACACCTTC. Its protein product is CSAPTGGWYGYTF.

This clonotype is labeled large. The J gene is TRBJ2-1, the V gene TRBV29-1; D is perhaps TRBD2 (5 bases). Deletions cut 4 bases from V and 0 bases from J, with 16 bases between. Germline CDR1 reads SQVTM; CDR2 reads ANQGSEA. The CDR3 is made up of 16 amino acids. The CDR3 bases are TGCAGCGTTGGGGGATCAGCGGACCGCTCCTACAATGAGCAGTTCTTC. This gives the protein CSVGGSADRSYNEQFF.

This clonotype is deemed medium-sized (0.01 to 0.1%). This chain links TRBV19 with TRBJ2-1; D is ambiguous. The V gene lost 1 base and the J gene lost 0 bases, with 10 bases spanning the gap. The CDR3 spans 16 residues. The V gene's germline CDR1 is LNHDA and CDR2 SQIVND (reference sequence). The CDR3 sequence: CASSIGWGSSYNEQFF. CDR3 nucleotides: TGTGCCAGTAGTATAGGCTGGGGTAGCTCCTACAATGAGCAGTTCTTC.

This clonotype is labeled as hyperexpanded (1% or more). The rearrangement uses TRBV13 and TRBJ1-2; 8 bases agree with TRBD1. The V segment lost 5 bases and the J segment 8 bases; nucleotides outside the gene matches: 10. The CDR3 covers 14 residues. Germline V gives CDR1 PRHDT, CDR2 FYEKMQ (reference sequence). CDR3 nucleotides: TGTGCCAGCAGCACCAGCCCAGGGGGCCGGGGCTACACCTTC. Translating it yields CASSTSPGGRGYTF.

Judged by abundance, this clonotype is large. This sequence joins TRBV5-6 and TRBJ2-7; D call uncertain. V was trimmed by 0 bases and J by 0 bases, leaving 10 bases between them. CDR3 length: 15 amino acids. The germline V gene has CDR1 SGHDT and CDR2 YYEEEE. This CDR3 reads CASSLGTLPSYEQYF. As DNA, the CDR3 is TGTGCCAGCAGCTTGGGTACCCTACCCTCCTACGAGCAGTACTTC.

This clonotype is medium-sized (0.01 to 0.1%) by share. V is TRBV2 and J is TRBJ1-1, with a tentative D call TRBD1 (5 bases). CDR3 length equals 12 residues. Trimming took off 6 bases at V and 6 bases at J, with 11 bases between the two ends. From germline, CDR1 is SNHLY and CDR2 FYNNEI. In DNA form, the CDR3 reads TGTGCCAGCAGGGAGGGGATGGCTGAAGCTTTCTTT. Protein sequence: CASREGMAEAFF.